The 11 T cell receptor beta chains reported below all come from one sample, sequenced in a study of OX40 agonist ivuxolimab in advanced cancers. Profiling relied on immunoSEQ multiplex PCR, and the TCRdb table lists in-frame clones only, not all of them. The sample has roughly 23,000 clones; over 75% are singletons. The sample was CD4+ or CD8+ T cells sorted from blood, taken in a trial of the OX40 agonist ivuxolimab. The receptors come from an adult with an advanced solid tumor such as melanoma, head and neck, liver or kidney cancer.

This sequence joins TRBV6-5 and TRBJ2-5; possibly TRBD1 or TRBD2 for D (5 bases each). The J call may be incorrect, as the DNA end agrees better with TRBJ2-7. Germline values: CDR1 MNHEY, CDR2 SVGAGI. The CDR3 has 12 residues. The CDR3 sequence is CASRGPEYEQYF. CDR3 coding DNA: TGTGCCAGCAGGGGACCTGAATACGAGCAGTACTTC.

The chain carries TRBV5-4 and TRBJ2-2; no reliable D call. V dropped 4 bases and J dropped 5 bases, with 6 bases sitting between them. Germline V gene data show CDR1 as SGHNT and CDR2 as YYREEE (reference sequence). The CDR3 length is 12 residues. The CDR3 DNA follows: TGTGCCAGCAGCCCTTTTACCGGGGAGCTGTTTTTT. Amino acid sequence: CASSPFTGELFF.

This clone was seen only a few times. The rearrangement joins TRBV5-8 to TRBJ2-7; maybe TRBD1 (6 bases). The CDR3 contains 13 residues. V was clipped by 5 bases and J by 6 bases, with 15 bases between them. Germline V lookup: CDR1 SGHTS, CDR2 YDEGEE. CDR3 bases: TGTGCCAGCAGTCAGGGGCCTACCTTCGAGCAGTACTTC. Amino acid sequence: CASSQGPTFEQYF.

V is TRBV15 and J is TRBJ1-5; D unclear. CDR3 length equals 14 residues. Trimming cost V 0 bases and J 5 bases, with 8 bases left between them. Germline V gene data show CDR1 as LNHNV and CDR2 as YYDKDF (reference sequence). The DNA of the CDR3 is TGTGCCACCAGCAGAGACAGCTCCTATCAGCCCCAGCATTTT. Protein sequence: CATSRDSSYQPQHF.

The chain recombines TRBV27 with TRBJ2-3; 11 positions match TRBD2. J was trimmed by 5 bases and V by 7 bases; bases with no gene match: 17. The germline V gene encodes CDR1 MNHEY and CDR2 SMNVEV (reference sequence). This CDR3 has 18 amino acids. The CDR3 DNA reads TGTGCCAGCACCCGCTTTAGCGGGGGGGCCGCCAGGGGAGATACGCAGTATTTT. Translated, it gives CASTRFSGGAARGDTQYF.

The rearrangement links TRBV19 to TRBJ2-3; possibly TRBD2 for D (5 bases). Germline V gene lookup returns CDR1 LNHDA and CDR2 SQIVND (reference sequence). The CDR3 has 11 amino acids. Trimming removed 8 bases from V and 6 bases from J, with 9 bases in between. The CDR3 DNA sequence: TGTGCCAGTTCGGACTTTGATACGCAGTATTTT. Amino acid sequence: CASSDFDTQYF.

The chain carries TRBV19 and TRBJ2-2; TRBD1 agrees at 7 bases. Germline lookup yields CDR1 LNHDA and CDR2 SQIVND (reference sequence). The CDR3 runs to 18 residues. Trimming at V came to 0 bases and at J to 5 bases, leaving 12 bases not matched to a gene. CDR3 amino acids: CASSIDLRRDSTTGELFF. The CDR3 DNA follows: TGTGCCAGTAGTATAGATCTCCGAAGGGACAGTACTACCGGGGAGCTGTTTTTT.

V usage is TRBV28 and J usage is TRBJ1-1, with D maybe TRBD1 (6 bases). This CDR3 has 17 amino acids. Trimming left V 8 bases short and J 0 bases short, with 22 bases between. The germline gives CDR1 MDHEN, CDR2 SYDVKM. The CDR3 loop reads CASLIRSSRGLNTEAFF. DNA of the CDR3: TGTGCCAGCCTCATTAGGTCTAGCAGGGGTCTGAACACTGAAGCTTTCTTT. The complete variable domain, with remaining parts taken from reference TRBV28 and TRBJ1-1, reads DVKVTQSSRYLVKRTGEKVFLECVQDMDHENMFWYRQDPGLGLRLIYFSYDVKMKEKGDIPEGYSVSREKKERFSLILESASTNQTSMYLCASLIRSSRGLNTEAFFGQGTRLTVV.

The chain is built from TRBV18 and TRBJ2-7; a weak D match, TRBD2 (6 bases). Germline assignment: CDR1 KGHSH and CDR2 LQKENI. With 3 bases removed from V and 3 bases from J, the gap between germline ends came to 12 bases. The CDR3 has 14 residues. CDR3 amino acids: CASSPPLADYEQYF. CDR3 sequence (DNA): TGTGCCAGCTCACCTCCACTAGCTGACTACGAGCAGTACTTC. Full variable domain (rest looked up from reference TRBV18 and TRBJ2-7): NAGVMQNPRHLVRRRGQEARLRCSPMKGHSHVYWYRQLPEEGLKFMVYLQKENIIDESGMPKERFSAEFPKEGPSILRIQQVVRGDSAAYFCASSPPLADYEQYFGPGTRLTVT.

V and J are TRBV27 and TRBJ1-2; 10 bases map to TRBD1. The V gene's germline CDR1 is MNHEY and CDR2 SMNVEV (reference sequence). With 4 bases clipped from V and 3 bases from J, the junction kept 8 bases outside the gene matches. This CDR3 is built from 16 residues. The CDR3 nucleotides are TGTGCCAGCAGTTACCATCGGACAGGGGGGGACTATGGCTACACCTTC. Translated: CASSYHRTGGDYGYTF.

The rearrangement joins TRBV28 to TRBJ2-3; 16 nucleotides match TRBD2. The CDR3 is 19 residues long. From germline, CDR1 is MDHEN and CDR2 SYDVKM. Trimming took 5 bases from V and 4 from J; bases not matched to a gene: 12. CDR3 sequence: CASSARQGLAGGPPDTQYF. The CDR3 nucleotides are TGTGCCAGCAGTGCCCGCCAGGGACTAGCGGGGGGGCCGCCAGATACGCAGTATTTT.